This T cell receptor beta chain was recovered during a study of naive and memory T cell subsets. This clonotype was seen only a few times. Two oligonucleotides, mixed equimolar, formed the beta constant-region primer covering TRBC1 and TRBC2. One entry per CDR3 protein results from TCRdb running MiXCR on the UMI-ligation and nested PCR reads. The table lists about 85,000 distinct CDR3 sequences, around 13% of them singletons, with approximately 0.94% in the top ten. CDR3 length equals 13 residues. J was trimmed by 2 bases and V by 4 bases; bases with no gene match: 2. Looked up from germline, CDR1 is WSHSY and CDR2 is SAAADI.

This TCR came from a human donor in good health. Source material: central memory CD4+ T cells from blood. The chain has TRBV10-2 and TRBJ2-7, with TRBD1 matching over 7 bases. In DNA, the CDR3 is TGCGCCAGCAGTGGGGACAGTACCTACGAGCAGTACTTC. This encodes CASSGDSTYEQYF.